The clone carrying this T cell receptor beta chain was counted at least ten times. Antigen unknown. This specimen belongs to a study of neurological immune-mediated disorders. The study's findings and limits: Private repertoires in all groups were suggested by the finding that expanded clones across subjects shared no CDR3 amino acid sequences. The highest TCR clonal expansion occurred in HTLV-1-associated myelopathy; multiple sclerosis fell below healthy controls.

Germline-derived CDR1 and CDR2 are SGDLS and YYNGEE. Trimming removed 4 bases at V and 3 bases at J, with 16 bases between. The CDR3 runs to 15 residues. TCRdb re-called the 5' RACE reads with MiXCR, one entry per CDR3 protein. The table includes over 35,000 distinct CDR3 sequences, 12% detected once. The rearrangement links TRBV9 to TRBJ1-1, with unresolved D. The sequenced sample was PBMCs. This clonotype originated in a female donor in good health. In nucleotides, the CDR3 is TGTGCCAGCAGCCCGACCGGGGAGGTGTACACTGAAGCTTTCTTT. Translated, it gives CASSPTGEVYTEAFF.